A single sample gave rise to the 10 T cell receptor beta chains below, sequenced in a study of blood T cell repertoires in COVID-19. Sequenced by immunoSEQ multiplex PCR; TCRdb stores in-frame clones only, minus some. The table records under 85,000 clones, roughly 80% of them present only once. Sequencing was performed on peripheral blood. The receptors originated from a middle-aged man with COVID-19, enrolled during active disease.

The chain joins TRBV6-2 or TRBV6-3 to TRBJ2-1; D is undetermined. The CDR3 runs to 14 residues. Germline V lookup: CDR1 MNHEY, CDR2 SVGEGT. Trimming shortened V by 2 bases and J by 8 bases, and 13 bases separated the two germline ends. The CDR3 DNA reads TGTGCCAGCAGTTACACAACTAAGTGGCATGAGCAGTTCTTC. As protein: CASSYTTKWHEQFF.

The chain uses TRBV7-9 and TRBJ1-1; a weak D match, TRBD1 (5 bases). Germline V gene sequence: CDR1 SEHNR, CDR2 FQNEAQ (reference sequence). V lost 2 bases and J lost 5, with 15 bases in between. The CDR3 covers 15 residues. The CDR3 sequence is CASSLFLRGGTEAFF. CDR3 nucleotides: TGTGCCAGCAGCTTATTCTTGCGGGGGGGAACTGAAGCTTTCTTT.

The rearrangement links TRBV20-1 to TRBJ2-7; 14 nucleotides align to TRBD2. Germline CDR1 and CDR2: DFQATT and SNEGSKA (reference sequence). This CDR3 comprises 16 residues. J lost 1 base, V lost 3 bases, and 5 bases had no gene match. CDR3 bases: TGCAGTGCTAGTGGGACTAGCGGGGGCGGTTCCTACGAGCAGTACTTC. Protein product: CSASGTSGGGSYEQYF.

This clone was seen only once. The chain joins TRBV27 to TRBJ2-1; TRBD2 aligns across 15 bases. Trimming took 5 bases from V and 0 from J; bases not matched to a gene: 11. Per the germline V gene, CDR1 is MNHEY and CDR2 is SMNVEV (reference sequence). The CDR3 has 20 amino acids. The CDR3 DNA reads TGTGCCAGCAGTGAACTCCCCGGGACTAGCGGGGGGCGCTCCTACAATGAGCAGTTCTTC. It encodes CASSELPGTSGGRSYNEQFF.

The chain has TRBV7-3 and TRBJ1-6, with 9 nucleotides matching TRBD1. CDR1 is SGHTA, CDR2 FQGTGA, per germline. V gave up 0 bases and J gave up 10 bases; unmatched junction bases: 7. The CDR3 has 16 residues. The CDR3 spells CASSLTAPGQGSPLHF. In DNA form, the CDR3 reads TGTGCCAGCAGCTTAACGGCCCCGGGACAGGGATCACCCCTCCACTTT.

Only a few counts were recorded for this clone. The V call is TRBV18, the J call TRBJ2-2; D is possibly TRBD2 (7 bases). Trimming cost V 2 bases and J 3 bases, with 10 bases left between them. Germline V lookup: CDR1 KGHSH, CDR2 LQKENI. This CDR3 is 15 amino acids long. CDR3 sequence reads: CASSPRGGDTGELFF. The CDR3 nucleotides are TGTGCCAGCTCACCAAGGGGGGGCGACACCGGGGAGCTGTTTTTT.

V usage is TRBV5-1 and J usage is TRBJ2-5, with D maybe TRBD1 (6 bases). The V end lost 4 bases, the J end lost 3 bases, and 13 bases lay between the germline ends. The CDR3 sequence is 14 residues long. CDR1 SGHRS and CDR2 YFSETQ come from the germline V gene. The CDR3 DNA reads TGCGCCAGCAGCGCCGGGACAAACGAAGAGACCCAGTACTTC. This encodes CASSAGTNEETQYF.

V usage is TRBV19 and J usage is TRBJ1-1, with D possibly being TRBD1 (5 bases). V shed 4 bases and J shed 0 bases, with 15 bases lying between them. Germline V gene data show CDR1 as LNHDA and CDR2 as SQIVND (reference sequence). This CDR3 spans 16 amino acids. The CDR3 spells CASSRSDSVMNTEAFF. The CDR3 coding sequence is TGTGCCAGTAGTAGATCCGACAGCGTCATGAACACTGAAGCTTTCTTT.

The J gene is TRBJ2-2, the V gene TRBV9; D is unresolved. The V end lost 0 bases, the J end lost 5 bases, and 11 bases lay between the germline ends. The CDR3 length is 15 residues. Germline lookup yields CDR1 SGDLS and CDR2 YYNGEE. The CDR3 spells CASSVGLVTTGELFF. For the CDR3, the DNA is TGTGCCAGCAGCGTAGGTCTGGTTACAACCGGGGAGCTGTTTTTT.

J is TRBJ2-7 and V is TRBV29-1, with a tentative D call TRBD1 (5 bases). The CDR3 totals 13 residues. From germline, CDR1 is SQVTM and CDR2 ANQGSEA. V lost 0 bases to trimming and J lost 3 bases, with 9 bases between them. CDR3 residues: CSVEEQADYEQYF. CDR3 bases: TGCAGCGTTGAAGAACAGGCGGACTACGAGCAGTACTTC.